Given below is one T cell receptor (beta chain) in context. The data belong to a study of a mutant IDH1 vaccine in newly diagnosed glioma. Across the study: Patients arrived already treated with radiotherapy, temozolomide, or both, most having had both.

Generated by immunoSEQ multiplex PCR, the TCRdb table keeps only in-frame clones and is missing some. The sample lists 30,000 to 40,000 clones, just under 80% occurring once. Time point noted: baseline, week 1 (first vaccination visit). Treatment described: pre-vaccination baseline after standard-of-care therapy. The TCR was taken from a middle-aged man with glioma. Some clones in this sample may be carry-over from other donors' samples. The sequencing used PBMCs, collected from a glioma patient treated with radiotherapy, temozolomide or both.

The CDR3 reads CASSDGTGDGYTF. The CDR3 DNA is TGTGCCAGCAGTGACGGGACAGGGGATGGCTACACCTTC. This sequence joins TRBV2 and TRBJ1-2; 10 bases line up with TRBD1. Per the germline V gene, CDR1 is SNHLY and CDR2 is FYNNEI. The J segment lost 6 bases and the V segment lost 3 bases, leaving 1 base of the junction unmatched. This CDR3 contains 13 residues. Full variable domain (rest looked up from reference TRBV2 and TRBJ1-2): EPEVTQTPSHQVTQMGQEVILRCVPISNHLYFYWYRQILGQKVEFLVSFYNNEISEKSEIFDDQFSVERPDGSNFTLKIRSTKLEDSAMYFCASSDGTGDGYTFGSGTRLTVV.